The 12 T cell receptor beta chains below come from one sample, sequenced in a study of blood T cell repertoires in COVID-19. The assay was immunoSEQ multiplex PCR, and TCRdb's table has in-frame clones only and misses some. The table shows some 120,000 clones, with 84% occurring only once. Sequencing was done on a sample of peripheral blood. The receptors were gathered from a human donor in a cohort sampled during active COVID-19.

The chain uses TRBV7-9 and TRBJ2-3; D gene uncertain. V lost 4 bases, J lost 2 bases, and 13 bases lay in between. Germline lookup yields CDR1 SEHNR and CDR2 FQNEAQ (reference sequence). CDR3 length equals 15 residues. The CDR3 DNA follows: TGTGCCAGCAGCTCCATCTCAGGATTCACAGATACGCAGTATTTT. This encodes CASSSISGFTDTQYF.

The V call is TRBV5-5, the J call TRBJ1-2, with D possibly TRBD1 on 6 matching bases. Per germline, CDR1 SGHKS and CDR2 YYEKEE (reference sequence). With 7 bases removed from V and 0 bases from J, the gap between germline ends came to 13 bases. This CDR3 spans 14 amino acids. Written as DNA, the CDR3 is TGTGCCAGCTCCTGGGACAAATCTAACTATGGCTACACCTTC. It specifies CASSWDKSNYGYTF.

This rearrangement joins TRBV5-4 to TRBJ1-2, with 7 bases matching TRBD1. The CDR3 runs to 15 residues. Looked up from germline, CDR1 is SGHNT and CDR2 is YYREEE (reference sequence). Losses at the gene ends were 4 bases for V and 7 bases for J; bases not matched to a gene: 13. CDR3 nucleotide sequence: TGTGCCAGCAGCCTCCAAGGGACGGAGGGGGCTGGCTACACCTTC. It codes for CASSLQGTEGAGYTF.

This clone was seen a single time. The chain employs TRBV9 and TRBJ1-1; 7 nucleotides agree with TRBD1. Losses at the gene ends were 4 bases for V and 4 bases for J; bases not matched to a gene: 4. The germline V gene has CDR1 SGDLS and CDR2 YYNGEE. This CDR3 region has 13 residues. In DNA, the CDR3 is TGTGCCAGCAGCTTACGGACAGGCACTGAAGCTTTCTTT. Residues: CASSLRTGTEAFF.

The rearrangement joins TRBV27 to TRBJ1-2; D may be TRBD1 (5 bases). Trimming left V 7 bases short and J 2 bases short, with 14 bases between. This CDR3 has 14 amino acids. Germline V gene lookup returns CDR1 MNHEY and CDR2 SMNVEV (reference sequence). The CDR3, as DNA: TGTGCCAGCAAGACCGGGGGTTGGAACTATGGCTACACCTTC. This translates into CASKTGGWNYGYTF.

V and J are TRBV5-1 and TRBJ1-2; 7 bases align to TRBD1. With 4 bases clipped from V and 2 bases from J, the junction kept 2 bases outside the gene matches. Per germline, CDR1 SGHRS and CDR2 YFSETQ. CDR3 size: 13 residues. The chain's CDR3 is CASSEDRNYGYTF. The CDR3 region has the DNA TGCGCCAGCAGCGAGGACAGGAACTATGGCTACACCTTC.

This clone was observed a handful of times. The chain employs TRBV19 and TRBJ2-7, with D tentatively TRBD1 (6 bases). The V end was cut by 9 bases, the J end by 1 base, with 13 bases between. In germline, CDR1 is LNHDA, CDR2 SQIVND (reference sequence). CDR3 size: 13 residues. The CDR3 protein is CASRQEASYEQYF. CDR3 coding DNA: TGTGCCAGCAGACAGGAGGCTTCCTACGAGCAGTACTTC.

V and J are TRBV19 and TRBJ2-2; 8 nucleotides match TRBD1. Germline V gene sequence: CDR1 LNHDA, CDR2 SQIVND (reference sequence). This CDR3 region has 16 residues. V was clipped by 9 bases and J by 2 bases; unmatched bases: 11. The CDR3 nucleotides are TGTGCCAGCGGGCCCCAGCAGGGGGCTAACACCGGGGAGCTGTTTTTT. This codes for CASGPQQGANTGELFF. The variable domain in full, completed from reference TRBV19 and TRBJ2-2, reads DGGITQSPKYLFRKEGQNVTLSCEQNLNHDAMYWYRQDPGQGLRLIYYSQIVNDFQKGDIAEGYSVSREKKESFPLTVTSAQKNPTAFYLCASGPQQGANTGELFFGEGSRLTVL.

Here the CDR3 reads CASSLTTGDFGETQYF. In DNA, the CDR3 is TGTGCCAGCAGCCTGACGACAGGGGATTTTGGAGAGACCCAGTACTTC. V is TRBV9 and J is TRBJ2-5; TRBD1 matches 8 bases. V trimming: 4 bases; J trimming: 4 bases; junction bases outside the gene matches: 12. This CDR3 has 16 amino acids. Looked up from germline, CDR1 is SGDLS and CDR2 is YYNGEE.

The DNA for the CDR3 is TGTGCCAGTACGACTAGCGGAAGAGCGGGGGAGACCCAGTACTTC. This encodes CASTTSGRAGETQYF. V gene TRBV5-5 combines with J gene TRBJ2-5; 9 nucleotides match TRBD2. Looked up from germline, CDR1 is SGHKS and CDR2 is YYEKEE (reference sequence). This CDR3 comprises 15 residues. The trim removed 8 bases at V and 5 bases at J, leaving 13 bases unmatched.

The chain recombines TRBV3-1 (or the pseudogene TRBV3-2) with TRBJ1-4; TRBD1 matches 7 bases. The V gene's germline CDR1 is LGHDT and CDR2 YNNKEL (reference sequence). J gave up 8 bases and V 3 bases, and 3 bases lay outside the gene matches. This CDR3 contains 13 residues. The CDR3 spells CASSQAGQEKLFF. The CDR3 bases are TGTGCCAGCAGCCAGGCGGGACAGGAAAAACTGTTTTTT.

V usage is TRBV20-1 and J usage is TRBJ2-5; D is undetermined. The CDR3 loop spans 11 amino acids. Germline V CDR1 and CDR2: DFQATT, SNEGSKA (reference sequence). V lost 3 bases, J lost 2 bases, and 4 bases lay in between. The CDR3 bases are TGCAGTGCTAGGGCTCAAGAGACCCAGTACTTC. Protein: CSARAQETQYF.